This note documents a single T cell receptor (beta chain) sequence. No antigen is known for it. The entry originates in a study of CD8 T cells in ankylosing spondylitis. The study, taken as a whole, reports: Before this, some motif variants had been reported in reactive arthritis synovial fluid and blood. There was reportedly significant enrichment of clones that were disease-linked in matched ankylosing spondylitis synovial fluid.

Deletions cut 5 bases from V and 7 bases from J, with 15 bases between. The CDR3 totals 13 residues. CDR1 and CDR2 (germline): LGHNA, YSLEER. Libraries for TCR beta were made by quantitative 5'-RACE with molecular barcodes. TCRdb redid the calling of the 5' RACE reads with MiXCR, one entry per CDR3 protein. The sample consists of fewer than 250,000 distinct CDR3 sequences, around a quarter of them appearing once. The chain couples TRBV4-3 to TRBJ2-7; a possible D gene is TRBD2 (6 bases). The sample was blood, either unsorted or a sorted T cell fraction (not recorded which). This receptor was identified in a male donor with ankylosing spondylitis or in good health (not recorded which). CDR3 protein: CASSSRESGEQYF. Here the CDR3 DNA reads TGCGCCAGCAGCTCTCGGGAGTCGGGGGAGCAGTACTTC.